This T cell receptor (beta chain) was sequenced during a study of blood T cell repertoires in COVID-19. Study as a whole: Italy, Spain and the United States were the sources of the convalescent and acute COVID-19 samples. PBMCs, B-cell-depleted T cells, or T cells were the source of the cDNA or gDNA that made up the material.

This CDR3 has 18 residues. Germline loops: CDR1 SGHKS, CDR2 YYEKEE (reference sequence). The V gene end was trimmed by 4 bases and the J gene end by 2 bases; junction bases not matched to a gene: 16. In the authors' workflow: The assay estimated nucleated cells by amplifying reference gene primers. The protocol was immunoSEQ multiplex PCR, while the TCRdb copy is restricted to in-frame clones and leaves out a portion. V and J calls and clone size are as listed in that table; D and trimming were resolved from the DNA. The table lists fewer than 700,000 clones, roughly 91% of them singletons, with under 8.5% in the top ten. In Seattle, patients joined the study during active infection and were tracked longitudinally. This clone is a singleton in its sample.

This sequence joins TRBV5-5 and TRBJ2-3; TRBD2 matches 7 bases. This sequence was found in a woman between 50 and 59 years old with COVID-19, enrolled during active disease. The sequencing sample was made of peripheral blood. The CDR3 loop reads CASSLATRLARVTDTQYF. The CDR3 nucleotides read TGTGCCAGCAGCCTCGCAACTAGACTAGCTAGGGTCACAGATACGCAGTATTTT.